This T cell receptor (beta chain) was recorded in a study of T cell changes during pregnancy in multiple sclerosis. CDR1 and CDR2 from the germline V gene are SGHTA and FQGNSA. The CDR3 has 14 residues. V was trimmed by 1 base and J by 7 bases, leaving 14 bases between them. Here immunoSEQ multiplex PCR was the method, and the copy in TCRdb shows in-frame clones only, minus some. In the table there are tens of thousands of clones, 85% to 90% of which are singletons. The receptor was derived from a female donor in good health, enrolled as a control in a pregnancy study. This chain links TRBV7-2 with TRBJ2-7; D perhaps matches TRBD2 (6 bases). Sequencing was performed on CD4+ T cells from peripheral blood mononuclear cells, taken in the third trimester of pregnancy. Here the CDR3 DNA reads TGTGCCAGCAGCTTAGGGGGGGAGATGTGGGAGCAGTACTTC. Its protein product is CASSLGGEMWEQYF.